This T cell receptor (beta chain) was profiled in a study of radiation and T cells in renal cell carcinoma. The method was immunoSEQ multiplex PCR; TCRdb's version includes in-frame clones alone and lacks a portion of them. Among 120,000 to 150,000 clones listed, 70% to 90% were seen once. Time point: blood 4 weeks post-SBRT, at nephrectomy. Treatment in this sample: 15 Gy SBRT to primary tumor, nephrectomy 4 weeks later. Nephrectomy followed 15 Gy stereotactic body radiation by 4 weeks. Germline values: CDR1 SGHNT, CDR2 YYREEE (reference sequence). The CDR3 sequence is 16 residues long. Unmatched junction bases numbered 12, after V lost 4 bases and J lost 8 bases.

The clonotype was recovered from a woman aged 45-60 years with renal cell carcinoma. Sequencing was performed on blood, taken from a patient whose treatment included radiotherapy and nephrectomy. This sequence joins TRBV5-4 and TRBJ2-1; TRBD2 matches 10 bases. The CDR3 region is CASSPSGRALSHEQFF. CDR3 nucleotides: TGTGCCAGCAGCCCAAGCGGGAGGGCTCTTTCCCATGAGCAGTTCTTC.